This entry lists 14 T cell receptor beta chains sequenced from one sample in a study of T-cell memory formation after mild COVID-19. Using its own MiXCR run on the 5' RACE reads, TCRdb lists one record per CDR3 protein. The data hold about 50,000 distinct CDR3 sequences, with over 9% observed a single time. The specimen sequenced was PBMCs or a T cell subset sorted from them (not recorded which). The source is an adult woman who had mild COVID-19 (a few samples of this study predate the infection). Cell type and time point are not known.

This clonotype was seen at least ten times. V is TRBV20-1 and J is TRBJ2-3; TRBD2 aligns across 11 bases. V was clipped by 1 base and J by 2 bases; unmatched bases: 11. The CDR3 is 18 residues long. The V gene's germline CDR1 is DFQATT and CDR2 SNEGSKA (reference sequence). This CDR3 is CSARGISGGAPSTDTQYF. CDR3 sequence (DNA): TGCAGTGCTAGAGGGATTAGCGGGGGGGCCCCTTCCACAGATACGCAGTATTTT.

This clonotype was seen a few times. The V call is TRBV29-1, the J call TRBJ1-2; tentatively, D is TRBD1 (5 bases). V was pared by 1 base and J by 9 bases, with 9 bases between. The CDR3 totals 11 residues. Germline CDR1 SQVTM, CDR2 ANQGSEA. CDR3 region: CSVEGRGRYTF. CDR3 bases: TGCAGCGTTGAAGGGCGGGGACGCTACACCTTC.

This clonotype has at least ten counts. The chain employs TRBV4-3 and TRBJ2-7; 7 bases are shared with TRBD1. Trimming at V came to 1 base and at J to 0 bases, leaving 3 bases not matched to a gene. The CDR3 is 15 amino acids. CDR1 and CDR2 (germline): LGHNA, YSLEER. In nucleotides, the CDR3 is TGCGCCAGCAGCCAAGTTGGGGACAGCTCCTACGAGCAGTACTTC. This gives the protein CASSQVGDSSYEQYF.

The CDR3 sequence: CASSSGRNYGYTF. CDR3 nucleotides: TGTGCCAGCAGCTCCGGGAGGAACTATGGCTACACCTTC. This sequence joins TRBV7-9 and TRBJ1-2; D is uncertain. The germline V and J ends were trimmed by 4 bases and 2 bases, with 8 bases remaining between them. Germline assignment: CDR1 SEHNR and CDR2 FQNEAQ (reference sequence). This CDR3 is built from 13 residues.

The chain's CDR3 is CASRTGVNSGANVLTF. The CDR3 DNA reads as TGTGCCAGCAGGACAGGGGTGAACTCTGGGGCCAACGTCCTGACTTTC. The rearrangement uses TRBV27 and TRBJ2-6, with 8 bases matching TRBD1. Germline CDR1 MNHEY, CDR2 SMNVEV (reference sequence). The CDR3 has 16 residues. V shed 6 bases, J shed 0 bases, and the junction held 4 bases outside the gene matches.

This clonotype occurred many times. The chain uses TRBV12-3 or TRBV12-4 and TRBJ2-3, with 9 bases that match TRBD2. This CDR3 contains 15 residues. Trimming at V came to 3 bases and at J to 0 bases, leaving 1 base not matched to a gene. In DNA, the CDR3 is TGTGCCAGCAGTTTGCTAGCGGGAAGCACAGATACGCAGTATTTT. This gives the protein CASSLLAGSTDTQYF.

There are a few counts of this clonotype. The gene calls are TRBV29-1 and TRBJ1-3, with D possibly TRBD1 on 6 matching bases. This CDR3 is 14 amino acids long. V was trimmed by 4 bases and J by 0 bases, leaving 10 bases between them. Per germline, CDR1 SQVTM and CDR2 ANQGSEA. CDR3 in DNA: TGCAGCGTTGGCGACAGGACCTCTGGAAACACCATATATTTT. Translating gives CSVGDRTSGNTIYF. The full variable domain, with the rest looked up from reference TRBV29-1 and TRBJ1-3, is SAVISQKPSRDICQRGTSLTIQCQVDSQVTMMFWYRQQPGQSLTLIATANQGSEATYESGFVIDKFPISRPNLTFSTLTVSNMSPEDSSIYLCSVGDRTSGNTIYFGEGSWLTVV.

The table lists this clonotype with many counts. The CDR3 DNA reads TGTGCCAGCAGCTTAACTAGCGGGAGGTCCTCCTACAATGAGCAGTTCTTC. Translated, it gives CASSLTSGRSSYNEQFF. J is TRBJ2-1 and V is TRBV7-3, with 10 bases that match TRBD2. Germline CDR1 is SGHTA and CDR2 is FQGTGA. V lost 0 bases, J lost 0 bases, and 2 bases stayed unmatched. The CDR3 loop spans 17 amino acids.

This clonotype was recorded at least ten times. The chain carries TRBV12-3 or TRBV12-4 and TRBJ2-3, with 10 nucleotides matching TRBD2. The CDR3 has 15 amino acids. Trimming cost V 5 bases and J 5 bases; bases outside gene matches: 7. CDR3: CASSTAGGKGDTQYF. CDR3 DNA: TGTGCCAGCAGTACAGCGGGAGGGAAGGGAGATACGCAGTATTTT.

V usage is TRBV6-2 or TRBV6-3 and J usage is TRBJ1-2, with D unresolved. The V end lost 6 bases, the J end lost 2 bases, and 10 bases lay between the germline ends. This CDR3 has 13 amino acids. Looked up from germline, CDR1 is MNHEY and CDR2 is SVGEGT. For the CDR3, the DNA is TGTGCCAGCAGCTACAGTACGAACTATGGCTACACCTTC. Amino acid sequence: CASSYSTNYGYTF.

This clonotype was counted a few times. V is TRBV27 and J is TRBJ2-3, with D hard to call. Trimming removed 2 bases at V and 6 bases at J, with 6 bases between. CDR3 length: 12 amino acids. Per the germline V gene, CDR1 is MNHEY and CDR2 is SMNVEV (reference sequence). The CDR3 spells CASSLIGDTQYF. The DNA for the CDR3 is TGTGCCAGCAGTTTAATTGGGGATACGCAGTATTTT.

This clonotype has a count of ten or more. V is TRBV24-1 and J is TRBJ1-2; D is perhaps TRBD1 (5 bases). Germline V CDR1 and CDR2: KGHDR, SFDVKD. The CDR3 is 14 amino acids. The V gene lost 1 base and the J gene lost 4 bases, with 9 bases spanning the gap. The CDR3 is CATSDFSQGYGYTF. The CDR3 coding sequence is TGTGCCACCAGTGATTTTAGCCAGGGCTATGGCTACACCTTC.

The rearrangement links TRBV29-1 to TRBJ2-7, with TRBD1 matching over 10 bases. The CDR3 loop spans 14 amino acids. V lost 5 bases and J lost 2; bases outside the gene matches: 6. In germline, CDR1 is SQVTM, CDR2 ANQGSEA. For the CDR3, the DNA is TGCAGCGTTTATACGGGACAGGGGCCCTACGAGCAGTACTTC. This sequence encodes CSVYTGQGPYEQYF.

The chain links TRBV2 to TRBJ2-7; the match to TRBD1 covers 10 bases. CDR1 is SNHLY, CDR2 FYNNEI, per germline. CDR3 length equals 12 residues. Unmatched junction bases numbered 6, after V lost 10 bases and J lost 6 bases. DNA for the CDR3: TGTGCCACCGGGACAGGGGTTTTCGAGCAGTACTTC. This translates into CATGTGVFEQYF.